Presented here are 30 T cell receptor beta chains from one specimen sequenced in a study of CD8 T cells in ankylosing spondylitis. Study-wide results and limits: The study identified a TCR beta motif of fewer than 10 highly homologous variants that appeared characteristic of ankylosing spondylitis blood.

These receptors lack a known antigen. TCRdb itself ran the 5' RACE reads through MiXCR, one entry per CDR3 protein. Of 750,000 to 850,000 distinct CDR3 sequences in the sample, about 11% were seen once. The sample comprised blood, either unsorted or a sorted T cell fraction (not recorded which). The receptors were sampled from a male donor with ankylosing spondylitis.

The chain joins TRBV20-1 to TRBJ2-1, with 13 nucleotides matching TRBD2. The CDR3 has 17 amino acids. The V segment lost 2 bases and the J segment 7 bases; nucleotides outside the gene matches: 11. Germline V gene data show CDR1 as DFQATT and CDR2 as SNEGSKA (reference sequence). DNA for the CDR3: TGCAGTGCTAGAAGATGGAGACTAGCGGGGGGTGGGAATGAGCAGTTCTTC. It specifies CSARRWRLAGGGNEQFF.

This clonotype was found a few times. The chain carries TRBV5-5 and TRBJ1-1; D is unresolved. The CDR3 has 14 residues. V was cut by 2 bases and J by 4 bases, with 12 bases left in between. Germline V lookup: CDR1 SGHKS, CDR2 YYEKEE (reference sequence). DNA for the CDR3: TGTGCCAGCAGCTTAATACGGGGAACCACTGAAGCTTTCTTT. It yields the protein CASSLIRGTTEAFF.

This clonotype was observed a handful of times. The chain links TRBV7-3 to TRBJ1-1; D is unclear. The CDR3 covers 18 residues. Germline CDR1 SGHTA, CDR2 FQGTGA. The ends were cut back, 1 base at V and 0 bases at J, with 18 bases in the middle. The DNA for the CDR3 is TGTGCCAGCAGCTTAAACCCCATTAGGGCAGGAGTGAACACTGAAGCTTTCTTT. It yields the protein CASSLNPIRAGVNTEAFF.

This clonotype was seen repeatedly, ten times or more. The rearrangement links TRBV20-1 to TRBJ2-5, with TRBD1 matching 7 bases. The CDR3 contains 13 residues. The J segment lost 2 bases and the V segment lost 0 bases, leaving 0 bases of the junction unmatched. Germline CDR1 DFQATT, CDR2 SNEGSKA (reference sequence). CDR3 nucleotide sequence: TGCAGTGCTAGAGAGACAGGGCAAGAGACCCAGTACTTC. Protein product: CSARETGQETQYF.

The V gene is TRBV20-1, the J gene TRBJ1-2; a weak D match, TRBD1 (6 bases). V was shortened by 5 bases and J by 3 bases, with 10 bases between the two germline ends. This CDR3 has 12 residues. From germline, CDR1 is DFQATT and CDR2 SNEGSKA (reference sequence). CDR3 DNA sequence: TGCAGTGCTGCCCACAGGGACTATGGCTACACCTTC. Protein sequence: CSAAHRDYGYTF.

This chain connects TRBV5-6 to TRBJ2-7; TRBD1 agrees at 11 bases. From germline, CDR1 is SGHDT and CDR2 YYEEEE. The V segment lost 3 bases and the J segment 4 bases; nucleotides outside the gene matches: 9. This CDR3 is 16 amino acids long. CDR3 coding DNA: TGTGCCAGCAGCTATCGGCTGGGACAGGGGGGGTACGAGCAGTACTTC. It yields the protein CASSYRLGQGGYEQYF.

This clonotype has only a few counts. The gene calls are TRBV12-3 or TRBV12-4 and TRBJ2-2; D uncertain. The V gene lost 7 bases and the J gene lost 6 bases, with 12 bases spanning the gap. This CDR3 spans 13 amino acids. The CDR3 here is CASTSTRPGELFF. The DNA for the CDR3 is TGTGCCAGCACTTCAACCCGCCCCGGGGAGCTGTTTTTT.

This chain connects TRBV9 to TRBJ2-1, with TRBD1 matching 8 bases. The length of the CDR3 is 13 residues. Trimming took 2 bases from V and 8 from J; bases not matched to a gene: 3. Germline CDR1 is SGDLS and CDR2 is YYNGEE. The CDR3 loop reads CASSVDREDEQFF. In DNA, the CDR3 is TGTGCCAGCAGCGTGGACAGGGAAGATGAGCAGTTCTTC.

This clonotype was observed many times. This chain uses TRBV7-2 with TRBJ1-3; 7 bases align to TRBD1. V lost 0 bases, J lost 2 bases, and 1 base stayed unmatched. The CDR3 runs 15 residues. Germline V lookup: CDR1 SGHTA, CDR2 FQGNSA. CDR3 protein: CASSLAGGAGNTIYF. For the CDR3, the DNA is TGTGCCAGCAGCTTAGCAGGGGGCGCTGGAAACACCATATATTTT.

V is TRBV6-5 and J is TRBJ1-2, with TRBD1 identical over 7 bases. This CDR3 region has 17 residues. Germline CDR1 is MNHEY and CDR2 is SVGAGI. V gave up 1 base and J gave up 2 bases; unmatched junction bases: 10. The CDR3 sequence is CASSYWDGAGGNYGYTF. In nucleotides, the CDR3 is TGTGCCAGCAGTTACTGGGACGGGGCAGGGGGGAACTATGGCTACACCTTC.

Ten or more counts support this clonotype. The chain carries TRBV20-1 and TRBJ2-5; D possibly uses TRBD1 or TRBD2 (5 bases each). The V end was cut by 2 bases, the J end by 0 bases, with 10 bases between. The CDR3 extends over 14 amino acids. Per germline, CDR1 DFQATT and CDR2 SNEGSKA (reference sequence). The CDR3 sequence: CSARRGSNQETQYF. The CDR3, as DNA: TGCAGTGCTAGACGGGGCAGCAACCAAGAGACCCAGTACTTC.

The chain links TRBV6-1 to TRBJ2-7; 7 bases align to TRBD1. Germline CDR1 is MNHNS and CDR2 is SASEGT. V lost 6 bases to trimming and J lost 3 bases; unmatched junction nucleotides: 5. This CDR3 spans 13 amino acids. The DNA of the CDR3 is TGTGCCAGCAGATGGGACAGAAACTACGAGCAGTACTTC. It translates to CASRWDRNYEQYF.

The V call is TRBV7-2, the J call TRBJ1-4, with a possible D match to TRBD1 (5 bases). CDR1 and CDR2 (germline): SGHTA, FQGNSA. The CDR3 covers 16 residues. The V end was cut by 1 base, the J end by 6 bases, with 15 bases between. Here the CDR3 DNA reads TGTGCCAGCAGCTTAGTTGGGGGGACCGGGTATGAAAAACTGTTTTTT. Translated: CASSLVGGTGYEKLFF.

This clonotype came up a few times. The chain recombines TRBV5-1 with TRBJ2-7; D is unresolved. The germline gives CDR1 SGHRS, CDR2 YFSETQ. The CDR3 contains 16 residues. V was shortened by 4 bases and J by 3 bases, with 20 bases between the two germline ends. The CDR3 protein is CASSPKTASLGYEQYF. In nucleotides, the CDR3 is TGCGCCAGCAGCCCTAAGACCGCCTCCCTGGGCTACGAGCAGTACTTC.

This clonotype has a count of ten or more. The rearrangement uses TRBV7-9 and TRBJ1-1, with TRBD1 as a possible D gene (6 bases). This CDR3 region has 14 residues. V lost 3 bases, J lost 5 bases, and 13 bases lay in between. Germline values: CDR1 SEHNR, CDR2 FQNEAQ (reference sequence). For the CDR3, the DNA is TGTGCCAGCAGCTTCCCCGGGGGCGGGACTGAAGCTTTCTTT. Amino acid sequence: CASSFPGGGTEAFF.

For this clonotype: Sequence at one end of the junction differs from germline and may be a read error. The V gene is TRBV29-1, the J gene TRBJ2-1, with D possibly being TRBD1 or TRBD2 (5 bases each). The CDR3 runs to 11 residues. From germline, CDR1 is SQVTM and CDR2 ANQGSEA. CDR3 amino acids: CSGDGDNEPFF. Written as DNA, the CDR3 is TGCAGCGGGGACGGCGACAATGAGCCGTTCTTC.

The sample holds many counts of this clonotype. The V gene is TRBV20-1, the J gene TRBJ1-6; TRBD1 aligns across 8 bases. The CDR3 contains 15 residues. With V trimmed by 0 bases and J by 7 bases, 5 bases remained unmatched. The V gene's germline CDR1 is DFQATT and CDR2 SNEGSKA (reference sequence). The CDR3 protein is CSARDPTGDNSPLHF. The CDR3 nucleotides read TGCAGTGCTAGAGACCCGACAGGGGACAATTCACCCCTCCACTTT.

This clonotype was seen a handful of times. The J gene is TRBJ2-7, the V gene TRBV20-1; D possibly corresponds to TRBD2 (5 bases). Germline assignment: CDR1 DFQATT and CDR2 SNEGSKA (reference sequence). The CDR3 covers 11 residues. Trimming left V 4 bases short and J 4 bases short, with 8 bases between. The CDR3 loop reads CSATSRYEQYF. The CDR3 nucleotides are TGCAGTGCTACTAGCAGGTACGAGCAGTACTTC.

The chain uses TRBV4-1 and TRBJ2-1; D possibly uses TRBD1 or TRBD2 (5 bases each). From germline, CDR1 is MGHRA and CDR2 YSYEKL. V lost 4 bases and J 9 bases, leaving 19 bases between the germline ends. The CDR3 has 15 residues. CDR3 region: CASSPTGTRGSEQFF. The CDR3 DNA sequence: TGCGCCAGCAGCCCAACCGGGACGAGGGGAAGTGAGCAGTTCTTC.

In its sample, this clonotype was seen many times. The chain combines TRBV5-1 with TRBJ1-3; TRBD1 might be the D (5 bases). Deletions cut 4 bases from V and 0 bases from J, with 11 bases between. The CDR3 is 15 amino acids. In germline, CDR1 is SGHRS, CDR2 YFSETQ. CDR3 DNA sequence: TGCGCCAGCAGCCAGCAGGGTGCCTCTGGAAACACCATATATTTT. This encodes CASSQQGASGNTIYF. Full variable domain (rest looked up from reference TRBV5-1 and TRBJ1-3): KAGVTQTPRYLIKTRGQQVTLSCSPISGHRSVSWYQQTPGQGLQFLFEYFSETQRNKGNFPGRFSGRQFSNSRSEMNVSTLELGDSALYLCASSQQGASGNTIYFGEGSWLTVV.

The rearrangement uses TRBV7-9 and TRBJ2-7, with 11 bases aligning to TRBD2. CDR3 length equals 15 residues. The V and J ends lost 6 bases and 3 bases, in that order; junction bases with no gene match: 7. The germline V gene encodes CDR1 SEHNR and CDR2 FQNEAQ (reference sequence). This chain's CDR3 is CASRSTSGRGYEQYF. CDR3 DNA sequence: TGTGCCAGCAGATCCACTAGCGGGAGAGGCTACGAGCAGTACTTC.

The chain has TRBV7-9 and TRBJ2-3; the match to TRBD1 covers 9 bases. Germline CDR1 SEHNR, CDR2 FQNEAQ (reference sequence). Trimming cost V 4 bases and J 4 bases; bases outside gene matches: 3. The CDR3 loop spans 14 amino acids. DNA of the CDR3: TGTGCCAGCAGCTACAGGGGGCCCCCAGATACGCAGTATTTT. Protein product: CASSYRGPPDTQYF.

There are many counts of this clonotype. J is TRBJ2-5 and V is TRBV29-1, with 10 bases lining up with TRBD1. The length of the CDR3 is 14 residues. In germline, CDR1 is SQVTM, CDR2 ANQGSEA. Trimming took 7 bases from V and 2 from J; bases not matched to a gene: 7. This CDR3 is CSAGRTGGQETQYF. In DNA, the CDR3 is TGCAGCGCCGGCAGGACAGGGGGGCAAGAGACCCAGTACTTC.

This clonotype was counted only a few times. This chain uses TRBV5-1 with TRBJ2-7; 7 positions agree with TRBD1. Germline assignment: CDR1 SGHRS and CDR2 YFSETQ. V trimming: 0 bases; J trimming: 6 bases; junction bases outside the gene matches: 9. The CDR3 has 15 amino acids. This chain's CDR3 is CASSLVGTEPVEQYF. In nucleotides, the CDR3 is TGCGCCAGCAGCTTGGTCGGGACAGAGCCTGTCGAGCAGTACTTC.

This clonotype came up a few times. V is TRBV19 and J is TRBJ2-2; the D is unclear. This CDR3 is built from 15 residues. The V gene lost 4 bases and the J gene lost 4 bases, with 13 bases spanning the gap. Germline assignment: CDR1 LNHDA and CDR2 SQIVND (reference sequence). The CDR3 sequence is CASSRRNRGTGELFF. CDR3 in DNA: TGTGCCAGTAGTAGGCGTAACAGAGGCACCGGGGAGCTGTTTTTT.

The chain couples TRBV5-6 to TRBJ1-1; D possibly corresponds to TRBD1 (6 bases). Germline CDR1 is SGHDT and CDR2 is YYEEEE. The ends were cut back, 1 base at V and 5 bases at J, with 18 bases in the middle. The CDR3 sequence is 16 residues long. The CDR3 DNA follows: TGTGCCAGCAGCTTGCTAGTCGGGGGCCCGGGGACTGAAGCTTTCTTT. Its protein is CASSLLVGGPGTEAFF.

There are many counts of this clonotype. The chain links TRBV6-6 to TRBJ2-2, with D perhaps TRBD1 or TRBD2 (5 bases each). Deletions cut 6 bases from V and 4 bases from J, with 9 bases between. This CDR3 comprises 13 residues. Germline CDR1 reads MNHNY; CDR2 reads SVGAGI (reference sequence). The CDR3 spells CASRWGSTGELFF. CDR3 in DNA: TGTGCCAGCAGGTGGGGGAGCACCGGGGAGCTGTTTTTT.

This clonotype was observed a few times. The chain combines TRBV4-3 with TRBJ2-2, with 7 nucleotides matching TRBD1. The CDR3 extends over 18 amino acids. V lost 0 bases and J lost 3; bases outside the gene matches: 10. Germline CDR1 LGHNA, CDR2 YSLEER. Written as DNA, the CDR3 is TGCGCCAGCAGCCAAGATCTTCGCAGGACAGGCTACACCGGGGAGCTGTTTTTT. It translates to CASSQDLRRTGYTGELFF.

The chain carries TRBV5-1 and TRBJ2-5; 13 nucleotides line up with TRBD2. The CDR3 length is 17 residues. The ends lost 1 base at V and 1 base at J; junction bases unmatched: 4. CDR1 SGHRS and CDR2 YFSETQ come from the germline V gene. The CDR3 DNA sequence: TGCGCCAGCAGCTTGAGGACTAGCGGGAGTTTCCAAGAGACCCAGTACTTC. Protein product: CASSLRTSGSFQETQYF.

This clonotype was found many times. The gene calls are TRBV12-3 or TRBV12-4 and TRBJ2-4; no definite D call. CDR3 length: 14 amino acids. V shed 3 bases and J shed 0 bases, with 6 bases lying between them. For the CDR3, the DNA is TGTGCCAGCAGTTTGAGTTTAGCCAAAAACATTCAGTACTTC. Its protein is CASSLSLAKNIQYF.